This is a list of T cell receptor beta chains from one sample in a study of siplizumab effects on memory and regulatory T cells. TCRdb's copy holds only in-frame clones and misses some; the assay was immunoSEQ multiplex PCR. Altogether 70,000 or so clones are present, roughly nine tenths being singletons, with the ten largest covering about 27%. What was sequenced was CD8+ T cells sorted from blood. These receptors were taken from a human donor in good health. CDR3s include the opening cysteine and the closing phenylalanine or tryptophan. Fields, in order: J gene, clone size, V gene, D gene, CDR3 DNA, CDR3 protein. The D gene is left open where the match is weak. Expanded clones get a size class; other rows say once, few or many, or leave the size out.

J: TRBJ2-1; size: once; V: TRBV13; D: TRBD2; DNA: TGTGCCAGCAGCCCTACTAGCGGGATTTACAATGAGCAGTTCTTC; CDR3: CASSPTSGIYNEQFF
J: TRBJ2-7; size: NA; V: TRBV5-1; D: NA; DNA: TGCGCCAGCAGCTTGGGGAGTACGGACGAGCAGTACTTC; CDR3: CASSLGSTDEQYF
J: TRBJ2-7; size: few; V: TRBV4-2; D: TRBD2; DNA: TGTGCCAGCAGCCAAGACCCGGCGGGGGGTAGCCAGGAGCAGTACTTC; CDR3: CASSQDPAGGSQEQYF
J: TRBJ1-1; size: NA; V: TRBV2; D: NA; DNA: TGTGCCAGTAAGGACAGCTTGAACACTGAAGCTTTCTTT; CDR3: CASKDSLNTEAFF
J: TRBJ2-1; size: NA; V: TRBV10-3; D: TRBD2; DNA: TGTGCCATCAAGACTAGCGGGGCTTACAATGAGCAGTTCTTC; CDR3: CAIKTSGAYNEQFF
J: TRBJ1-2; size: NA; V: TRBV7-2; D: NA; DNA: TGTGCCAGCAGCTTAGACAGGGTTTCCCCTGCCTATGGCTACACCTTC; CDR3: CASSLDRVSPAYGYTF
J: TRBJ1-2; size: NA; V: TRBV19; D: NA; DNA: TGTGCCAGTAGGGCCCTTGGGGGCTACACCTTC; CDR3: CASRALGGYTF
J: TRBJ2-1; size: few; V: TRBV19; D: TRBD2; DNA: TGTGCCAGTAGTATGGTCCTAGCGGGGGAGCAGTTCTTC; CDR3: CASSMVLAGEQFF
J: TRBJ1-2; size: NA; V: TRBV29-1; D: NA; DNA: TGCAGCGTTGAAGATCGGGGGGATGGCTACACCTTC; CDR3: CSVEDRGDGYTF
J: TRBJ2-3; size: NA; V: TRBV7-9; D: NA; DNA: TGTGCCAGCAGCTCCCCCCCCAGCGAAGGCACAGATACGCAGTATTTT; CDR3: CASSSPPSEGTDTQYF
J: TRBJ2-1; size: NA; V: TRBV19; D: NA; DNA: TGTGCCAGTAGTATAGGGGGGGCTACCTACAATGAGCAGTTCTTC; CDR3: CASSIGGATYNEQFF